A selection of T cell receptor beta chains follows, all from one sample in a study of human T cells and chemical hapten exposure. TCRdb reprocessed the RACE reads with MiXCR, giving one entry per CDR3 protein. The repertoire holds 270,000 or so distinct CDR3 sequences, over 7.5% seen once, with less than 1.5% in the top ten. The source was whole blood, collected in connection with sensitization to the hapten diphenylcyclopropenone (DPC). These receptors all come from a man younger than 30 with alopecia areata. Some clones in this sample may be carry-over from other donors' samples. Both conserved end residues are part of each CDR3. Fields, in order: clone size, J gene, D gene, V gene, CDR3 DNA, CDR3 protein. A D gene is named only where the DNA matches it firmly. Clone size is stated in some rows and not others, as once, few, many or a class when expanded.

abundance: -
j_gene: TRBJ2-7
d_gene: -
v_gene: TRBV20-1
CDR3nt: TGCAGTGCTAGAAGGAGCGATGAGCAGTACTTC
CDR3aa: CSARRSDEQYF

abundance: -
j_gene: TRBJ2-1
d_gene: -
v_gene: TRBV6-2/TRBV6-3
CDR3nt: TGTGCCAGCAAGGCGGGGACCCCCCATGAGCAGTTCTTC
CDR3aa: CASKAGTPHEQFF

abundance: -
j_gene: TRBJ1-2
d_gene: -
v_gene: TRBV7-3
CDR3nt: TGTGCCAGCAGCCAAAGTGTTGTCCATGGCTACACCTTC
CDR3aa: CASSQSVVHGYTF

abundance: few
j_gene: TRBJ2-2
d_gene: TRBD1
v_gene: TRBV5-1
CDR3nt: TGCGCCAGCAGCTTGGAGACAGGGAAGAACACCGGGGAGCTGTTTTTT
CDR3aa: CASSLETGKNTGELFF

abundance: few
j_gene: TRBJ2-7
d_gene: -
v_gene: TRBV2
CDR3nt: TGTGCCAGCAGTGAGTCAGGTCATGGCAACGAGCAGTACTTC
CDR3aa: CASSESGHGNEQYF

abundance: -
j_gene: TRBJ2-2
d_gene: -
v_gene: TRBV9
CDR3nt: TGTGCCAGCAGCGTAGTGGTGACAGAGAACACCGGGGAGCTGTTTTTT
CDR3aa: CASSVVVTENTGELFF

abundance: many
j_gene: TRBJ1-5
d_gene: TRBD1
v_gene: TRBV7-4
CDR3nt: TGTGCCAGCAGCTTAGCGCAGGGCAGGGGGGATCAGCCCCAGCATTTT
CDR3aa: CASSLAQGRGDQPQHF

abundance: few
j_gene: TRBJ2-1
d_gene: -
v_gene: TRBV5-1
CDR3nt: TGCGCCAGCAGCTTGGCCGGACAGAGCTCCTACAATGAGCAGTTCTTC
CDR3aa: CASSLAGQSSYNEQFF

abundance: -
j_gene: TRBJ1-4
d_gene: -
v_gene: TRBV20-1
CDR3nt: TGCAGTGCGCGAGACGGAGGGGCATACGACGAAAAACTGTTTTTT
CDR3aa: CSARDGGAYDEKLFF

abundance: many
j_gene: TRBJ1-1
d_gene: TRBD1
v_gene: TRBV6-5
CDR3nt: TGTGCCAGCAATAACAGGGGAGAAACTGAAGCTTTCTTT
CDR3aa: CASNNRGETEAFF

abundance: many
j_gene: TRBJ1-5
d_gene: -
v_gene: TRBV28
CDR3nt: TGTGCCAGCAGGCCCCAGGGTTTCGGAAGCAATCAGCCCCAGCATTTT
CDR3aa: CASRPQGFGSNQPQHF

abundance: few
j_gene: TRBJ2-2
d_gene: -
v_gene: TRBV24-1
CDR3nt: TGTGCCACCGCGACCCCGATGACCGGGGAGCTGTTTTTT
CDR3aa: CATATPMTGELFF

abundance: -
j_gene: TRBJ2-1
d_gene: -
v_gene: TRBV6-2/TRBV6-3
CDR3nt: TGTGCCAGCAGTTACCCGGACAGTGAAATAATTGAGCAGTTCTTC
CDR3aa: CASSYPDSEIIEQFF

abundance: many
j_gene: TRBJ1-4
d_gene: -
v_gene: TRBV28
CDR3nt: TGTGCCAGCAGTTTAGGGGGACGGCTTAATGAAAAACTGTTTTTT
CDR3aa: CASSLGGRLNEKLFF

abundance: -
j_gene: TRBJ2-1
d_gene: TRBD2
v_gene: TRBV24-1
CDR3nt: TGTGCCACCAGTGACACGGGGGGATCCAATGAGCAGTTCTTC
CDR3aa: CATSDTGGSNEQFF

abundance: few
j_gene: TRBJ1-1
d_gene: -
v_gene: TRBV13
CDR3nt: TGTGCCAGCAGCTTAGGCCTGGGGGCCGGCACTGAAGCTTTCTTT
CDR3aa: CASSLGLGAGTEAFF